The 19 T cell receptor beta chains presented below share a single source sample, sequenced in a study of blood T cell repertoires in COVID-19. Profiled with immunoSEQ multiplex PCR; TCRdb holds only in-frame clones, not every one. The data show about 44,000 clones, about 81% seen once. The sequenced sample consisted of peripheral blood. These receptor sequences come from a human donor in a cohort sampled during active COVID-19.

The chain has TRBV30 and TRBJ1-4, with D perhaps TRBD1 (6 bases). Germline V gene data show CDR1 as GTSNPN and CDR2 as SVGIG (reference sequence). This CDR3 comprises 14 residues. The V end lost 2 bases, the J end lost 4 bases, and 11 bases lay between the germline ends. The CDR3 is CAWSHGQFNEKLFF. Written as DNA, the CDR3 is TGTGCCTGGAGTCACGGACAGTTTAATGAAAAACTGTTTTTT.

This sequence joins TRBV19 and TRBJ1-3, with 8 bases lining up with TRBD1. Germline lookup yields CDR1 LNHDA and CDR2 SQIVND (reference sequence). This CDR3 contains 15 residues. The ends lost 5 bases at V and 0 bases at J; junction bases unmatched: 3. The CDR3 here is CASSETGGSGNTIYF. CDR3 DNA: TGTGCCAGTAGTGAAACAGGGGGCTCTGGAAACACCATATATTTT.

This clone was observed a handful of times. J is TRBJ2-1 and V is TRBV6-5, with TRBD2 matching over 7 bases. Losses at the gene ends were 6 bases for V and 6 bases for J; bases not matched to a gene: 11. From germline, CDR1 is MNHEY and CDR2 SVGAGI. This CDR3 comprises 15 residues. CDR3 loop: CASRPISGGVNEQFF. CDR3 bases: TGTGCCAGCAGACCCATTTCGGGGGGTGTCAATGAGCAGTTCTTC.

The chain has TRBV5-4 and TRBJ2-3, with 13 nucleotides matching TRBD2. The germline gives CDR1 SGHNT, CDR2 YYREEE (reference sequence). This CDR3 contains 18 residues. J gave up 1 base and V 1 base, and 6 bases lay outside the gene matches. The CDR3 here is CASSLSRTSGGGTDTQYF. CDR3 nucleotides: TGTGCCAGCAGCTTGAGTCGGACTAGCGGGGGAGGCACAGATACGCAGTATTTT.

This rearrangement joins TRBV6-1 to TRBJ1-5, with 8 bases lining up with TRBD1. CDR1 and CDR2 (germline): MNHNS, SASEGT. This CDR3 region has 17 residues. V shed 2 bases, J shed 5 bases, and the junction held 11 bases outside the gene matches. CDR3 protein: CASSELYGQGAYQPQHF. The CDR3 DNA reads as TGTGCCAGCAGTGAACTATACGGGCAGGGGGCCTATCAGCCCCAGCATTTT.

The DNA of the CDR3 is TGTGCCAGCAGCCCTCAAGAATGCGTACCCGCCTACGAGCAGTACTTC. Its protein is CASSPQECVPAYEQYF. This chain links TRBV3-1 (or the pseudogene TRBV3-2) with TRBJ2-7, with D unclear. CDR3 length: 16 residues. V gave up 4 bases and J gave up 2 bases, with 18 bases separating them. Looked up from germline, CDR1 is LGHDT and CDR2 is YNNKEL (reference sequence).

Worth noting for this clone: A junction end diverges from the germline sequence, so it may reflect a read error. The chain carries TRBV7-9 and TRBJ2-2, with 7 bases aligning to TRBD1. CDR3 length: 17 residues. CDR1 SEHNR and CDR2 FQNEAQ come from the germline V gene (reference sequence). The CDR3 sequence is CASSLGPGRGNAGELFF. The DNA of the CDR3 is TGTGCCAGCAGCTTAGGGCCTGGCAGGGGGAACGCCGGGGAGCTGTTTTTT.

This rearrangement joins TRBV5-1 to TRBJ2-6; 7 nucleotides align to TRBD2. CDR3 size: 19 residues. The germline V gene encodes CDR1 SGHRS and CDR2 YFSETQ. Unmatched junction bases numbered 13, after V lost 4 bases and J lost 0 bases. CDR3 protein: CASSPLGLADNSGANVLTF. CDR3 bases: TGCGCCAGCAGCCCACTGGGGCTAGCGGATAACTCTGGGGCCAACGTCCTGACTTTC.

The rearrangement joins TRBV27 to TRBJ1-6; TRBD1 matches 8 bases. Per germline, CDR1 MNHEY and CDR2 SMNVEV (reference sequence). This CDR3 spans 15 amino acids. The V gene end was trimmed by 7 bases and the J gene end by 7 bases; junction bases not matched to a gene: 9. The CDR3 nucleotides are TGTGCCAGCACCACGACAGGGGTAGACAATTCACCCCTCCACTTT. Its translation is CASTTTGVDNSPLHF.

The rearrangement links TRBV15 to TRBJ1-1; D might be TRBD1 (5 bases). The CDR3 extends over 16 amino acids. Germline V CDR1 and CDR2: LNHNV, YYDKDF (reference sequence). With 0 bases removed from V and 1 base from J, the gap between germline ends came to 12 bases. The DNA of the CDR3 is TGTGCCACCAGCAGAGATTCGCAGGGATCGAACACTGAAGCTTTCTTT. Translating gives CATSRDSQGSNTEAFF.

Regarding this clone: Given a far larger clone just one base away, this is likely a sequencing read error. The rearrangement links TRBV5-1 to TRBJ2-7; D possibly corresponds to TRBD2 (6 bases). The CDR3 loop spans 13 amino acids. CDR1 is SGHRS and CDR2 is YFSETQ in the germline V gene. Trimming left V 4 bases short and J 8 bases short, with 16 bases between. The CDR3 sequence is CASSTRDGGQQYV. CDR3 bases: TGCGCCAGCAGCACCCGGGACGGGGGTCAGCAGTACGTC.

The chain has TRBV9 and TRBJ2-7; 8 positions agree with TRBD2. V trimming: 4 bases; J trimming: 4 bases; junction bases outside the gene matches: 16. The CDR3 sequence is 17 residues long. The germline V gene encodes CDR1 SGDLS and CDR2 YYNGEE. As DNA, the CDR3 is TGTGCCAGCAGCCCCGCCCAGGGCAGCGGGGGAAAGTACGAGCAGTACTTC. Its translation: CASSPAQGSGGKYEQYF.

The chain has TRBV7-7 and TRBJ2-3; 10 positions agree with TRBD1. This CDR3 is 15 amino acids long. J gave up 6 bases and V 5 bases, and 8 bases lay outside the gene matches. The germline V gene has CDR1 SSHAT and CDR2 FNYEAQ (reference sequence). CDR3 DNA sequence: TGTGCCAGCAGCCGAGGGACAGGGGAAGTGGATACGCAGTATTTT. Translated: CASSRGTGEVDTQYF.

The gene calls are TRBV2 and TRBJ1-4; D is ambiguous. This CDR3 is built from 14 residues. The germline gives CDR1 SNHLY, CDR2 FYNNEI. V lost 8 bases to trimming and J lost 7 bases, with 17 bases between them. The DNA of the CDR3 is TGTGCCAGCCTTAGGAGGGAGTCGGGTGAAAAACTGTTTTTT. The encoded protein is CASLRRESGEKLFF.

The V gene is TRBV24-1, the J gene TRBJ2-5; TRBD1 aligns across 9 bases. After removal of 10 bases from V and 8 bases from J, the junction contained 7 bases not matched to a gene. CDR1 and CDR2 from the germline V gene are KGHDR and SFDVKD. The CDR3 extends over 12 amino acids. CDR3 amino acids: CATSDRGATQYF. CDR3 nucleotide sequence: TGTGCCACTTCAGACAGGGGGGCCACCCAGTACTTC.

This chain uses TRBV18 with TRBJ1-2; possibly TRBD1 for D (5 bases). Germline values: CDR1 KGHSH, CDR2 LQKENI. Trimming pared 1 base from V and 8 bases from J, leaving 17 bases between. The CDR3 is 15 residues long. Written as DNA, the CDR3 is TGTGCCAGCTCACCACGGTTCGGTGGGGGGGAAGGCTACACCTTC. This translates into CASSPRFGGGEGYTF.

Here the CDR3 DNA reads TGTGCCAGCAGCGTCGGGGTTTGGGATGAGCAGTTCTTC. Translating gives CASSVGVWDEQFF. The chain is built from TRBV9 and TRBJ2-1; perhaps TRBD2 as D (5 bases). Germline V gives CDR1 SGDLS, CDR2 YYNGEE. The CDR3 totals 13 residues. V dropped 2 bases and J dropped 8 bases, with 11 bases sitting between them.

This chain links TRBV11-3 with TRBJ2-7; 8 bases line up with TRBD1. CDR1 SGHNT and CDR2 YENEEA come from the germline V gene. V was pared by 5 bases and J by 2 bases, with 5 bases of the junction left unmatched. The CDR3 spans 14 residues. CDR3 sequence (DNA): TGTGCCAGCAGCCCTCACAGGGGGGCCTACGAGCAGTACTTC. Protein product: CASSPHRGAYEQYF.

The genes are TRBV28 and TRBJ1-1, with D perhaps TRBD1 (5 bases). The CDR3 length is 12 residues. V lost 7 bases and J 8 bases, leaving 14 bases between the germline ends. Germline CDR1 is MDHEN and CDR2 is SYDVKM. This CDR3 is CASMKDDSEAFF. CDR3 bases: TGTGCCAGCATGAAAGACGACAGCGAAGCTTTCTTT.